These 26 T cell receptor beta chains were all obtained from the same sample, sequenced in a study of early T cells in non-severe SARS-CoV-2 infection. TCRdb itself ran the 5' RACE reads through MiXCR, one entry per CDR3 protein. The sample holds tens of thousands of distinct CDR3 sequences, approximately 10% seen once. Specimen: whole blood. The origin of the receptors is an adult who was a healthcare worker with PCR-confirmed SARS-CoV-2 infection or an uninfected control (not recorded which).

This clonotype was seen more than once but under ten times. This chain's CDR3 is CASSERGGGNSPLHF. The CDR3 bases are TGCGCCAGCAGTGAGCGGGGAGGCGGGAATTCACCCCTCCACTTT. The rearrangement joins TRBV10-2 to TRBJ1-6; D is undetermined. This CDR3 is 15 amino acids long. V was cut by 2 bases and J by 7 bases, with 12 bases left in between. Per the germline V gene, CDR1 is WSHSY and CDR2 is SAAADI.

This clonotype was detected many times. The rearrangement links TRBV20-1 to TRBJ1-1, with 7 bases that match TRBD1. V gave up 4 bases and J gave up 5 bases; unmatched junction bases: 1. CDR1 DFQATT and CDR2 SNEGSKA come from the germline V gene (reference sequence). This CDR3 contains 11 residues. The CDR3 protein is CSATRGTEAFF. The CDR3, as DNA: TGCAGTGCTACCAGGGGGACTGAAGCTTTCTTT.

This rearrangement joins TRBV5-5 to TRBJ2-3; D is unclear. Germline V gene lookup returns CDR1 SGHKS and CDR2 YYEKEE (reference sequence). The CDR3 contains 14 residues. V was clipped by 5 bases and J by 1 base, with 11 bases between them. CDR3 in DNA: TGTGCCAGCAGAGGGTTAGGCCGCACAGATACGCAGTATTTT. This codes for CASRGLGRTDTQYF. Looking up the rest from reference TRBV5-5 and TRBJ2-3 gives the full variable domain: DAGVTQSPTHLIKTRGQQVTLRCSPISGHKSVSWYQQVLGQGPQFIFQYYEKEERGRGNFPDRFSARQFPNYSSELNVNALLLGDSALYLCASRGLGRTDTQYFGPGTRLTVL.

This chain links TRBV7-8 with TRBJ2-3; 8 bases align to TRBD1. With 5 bases clipped from V and 7 bases from J, the junction kept 8 bases outside the gene matches. This CDR3 has 14 residues. Germline CDR1 is SGHVS and CDR2 is FQNEAQ. Here the CDR3 DNA reads TGTGCCAGCAGCGGCACCCGACAGGGGAATACGCAGTATTTT. Its protein product is CASSGTRQGNTQYF. Based on the CDR3 plus reference TRBV7-8 and TRBJ2-3, the full variable domain is GAGVSQSPRYKVAKRGQDVALRCDPISGHVSLFWYQQALGQGPEFLTYFQNEAQLDKSGLPSDRFFAERPEGSVSTLKIQRTQQEDSAVYLCASSGTRQGNTQYFGPGTRLTVL.

The V gene is TRBV5-6, the J gene TRBJ2-2, with D unclear. There are 15 residues in the CDR3. The germline V gene has CDR1 SGHDT and CDR2 YYEEEE. V was trimmed by 2 bases and J by 1 base, leaving 9 bases between them. The CDR3 DNA reads TGTGCCAGCAGCTTAACTATCGGGAACACCGGGGAGCTGTTTTTT. Protein sequence: CASSLTIGNTGELFF.

The chain couples TRBV9 to TRBJ2-5; D is undetermined. The CDR3 consists of 13 residues. Trimming shortened V by 1 base and J by 4 bases, and 8 bases separated the two germline ends. Germline V lookup: CDR1 SGDLS, CDR2 YYNGEE. In DNA form, the CDR3 reads TGTGCCAGCAGCGTAAACCCCGGAGAGACCCAGTACTTC. Amino acids: CASSVNPGETQYF.

The V gene is TRBV7-9, the J gene TRBJ2-7; 9 bases are shared with TRBD2. Germline CDR1 reads SEHNR; CDR2 reads FQNEAQ (reference sequence). The V gene end was trimmed by 5 bases and the J gene end by 1 base; junction bases not matched to a gene: 12. CDR3 length equals 17 residues. DNA of the CDR3: TGTGCCAGCAGCCCGCCTTCTAGCGGGGTAGCTTCCTACGAGCAGTACTTC. Amino acid sequence: CASSPPSSGVASYEQYF.

At least ten counts were recorded for this clonotype. CDR3 loop: CASSPAGQGYEQFF. CDR3 bases: TGTGCCAGCTCACCCGCAGGACAGGGCTATGAGCAGTTCTTC. V and J are TRBV18 and TRBJ2-1; 8 nucleotides agree with TRBD1. V dropped 3 bases and J dropped 8; count of bases not matched to a gene: 6. This CDR3 contains 14 residues. Germline CDR1 and CDR2: KGHSH and LQKENI.

In its sample, this clonotype was seen a few times. The chain carries TRBV29-1 and TRBJ2-1; 9 nucleotides agree with TRBD2. Germline CDR1 and CDR2: SQVTM and ANQGSEA. V lost 3 bases and J lost 5; bases outside the gene matches: 5. The CDR3 runs 14 residues. The CDR3 nucleotides read TGCAGCGTTGAGGGGCGGGAGGGAGACAATGAGCAGTTCTTC. It is translated as CSVEGREGDNEQFF.

The gene calls are TRBV30 and TRBJ1-1, with D uncertain. V was pared by 8 bases and J by 0 bases, with 13 bases between. The CDR3 extends over 13 amino acids. Germline V gives CDR1 GTSNPN, CDR2 SVGIG (reference sequence). The CDR3 protein is CAGSRDLNTEAFF. The CDR3, as DNA: TGTGCCGGAAGCCGGGATTTGAACACTGAAGCTTTCTTT. Drawing the rest from reference TRBV30 and TRBJ1-1, the complete variable domain is SQTIHQWPATLVQPVGSPLSLECTVEGTSNPNLYWYRQAAGRGLQLLFYSVGIGQISSEVPQNLSASRPQDRQFILSSKKLLLSDSGFYLCAGSRDLNTEAFFGQGTRLTVV.

This clonotype has ten or more counts. The chain recombines TRBV11-2 with TRBJ1-5; 8 bases align to TRBD1. This CDR3 region has 14 residues. Per the germline V gene, CDR1 is SGHAT and CDR2 is FQNNGV. With V trimmed by 6 bases and J by 6 bases, 7 bases remained unmatched. CDR3 residues: CASSMTGAAQPQHF. CDR3 DNA: TGTGCCAGCAGTATGACAGGGGCGGCTCAGCCCCAGCATTTT.

This clonotype was seen repeatedly, ten times or more. The V gene is TRBV5-1, the J gene TRBJ2-1; 7 nucleotides match TRBD1. The CDR3 covers 16 residues. In germline, CDR1 is SGHRS, CDR2 YFSETQ. V was pared by 0 bases and J by 0 bases, with 3 bases of the junction left unmatched. CDR3 nucleotides: TGCGCCAGCAGCTTGGAAGACAGGGTCTCCTACAATGAGCAGTTCTTC. Amino acids: CASSLEDRVSYNEQFF. Complete variable domain (other parts from reference TRBV5-1 and TRBJ2-1): KAGVTQTPRYLIKTRGQQVTLSCSPISGHRSVSWYQQTPGQGLQFLFEYFSETQRNKGNFPGRFSGRQFSNSRSEMNVSTLELGDSALYLCASSLEDRVSYNEQFFGPGTRLTVL.

The chain combines TRBV3-1 with TRBJ2-7; D is undetermined. With 3 bases removed from V and 6 bases from J, the gap between germline ends came to 9 bases. Germline V gene sequence: CDR1 LGHDT, CDR2 YNNKEL (reference sequence). CDR3 size: 12 residues. DNA for the CDR3: TGTGCCAGCAGCCATGGCTCGACCGAGCAGTACTTC. This translates into CASSHGSTEQYF.

This clonotype was observed many times. The gene calls are TRBV5-4 and TRBJ1-1, with D perhaps matching TRBD1 (5 bases). This CDR3 is built from 14 residues. The V end was cut by 4 bases, the J end by 5 bases, with 15 bases between. Germline-derived CDR1 and CDR2 are SGHNT and YYREEE (reference sequence). CDR3 loop: CASSPYGGKTEAFF. CDR3 bases: TGTGCCAGCAGCCCCTATGGGGGAAAGACTGAAGCTTTCTTT. The full variable domain, rest sourced from reference TRBV5-4 and TRBJ1-1, is ETGVTQSPTHLIKTRGQQVTLRCSSQSGHNTVSWYQQALGQGPQFIFQYYREEENGRGNFPPRFSGLQFPNYSSELNVNALELDDSALYLCASSPYGGKTEAFFGQGTRLTVV.

The chain employs TRBV11-2 and TRBJ2-2; the D is unclear. V was cut by 6 bases and J by 1 base, with 18 bases left in between. The length of the CDR3 is 17 residues. The germline V gene has CDR1 SGHAT and CDR2 FQNNGV. The CDR3 is CASSLSSDFRNTGELFF. CDR3 DNA: TGTGCCAGCAGTTTATCGTCCGATTTTAGGAACACCGGGGAGCTGTTTTTT. The whole variable domain, remainder taken from reference TRBV11-2 and TRBJ2-2, is EAGVAQSPRYKIIEKRQSVAFWCNPISGHATLYWYQQILGQGPKLLIQFQNNGVVDDSQLPKDRFSAERLKGVDSTLKIQPAKLEDSAVYLCASSLSSDFRNTGELFFGEGSRLTVL.

This clonotype showed up many times. The rearrangement joins TRBV20-1 to TRBJ2-2; no reliable D call. Germline lookup yields CDR1 DFQATT and CDR2 SNEGSKA (reference sequence). The V gene lost 6 bases and the J gene lost 7 bases, with 18 bases spanning the gap. CDR3 length: 14 amino acids. The DNA for the CDR3 is TGCAGTGCCGACCGAGACGGTGCCGGCGGGGAGCTGTTTTTT. Its translation is CSADRDGAGGELFF.

In this sample, this clonotype turned up a few times. The V call is TRBV20-1, the J call TRBJ2-5; D perhaps matches TRBD1 (6 bases). Trimming stripped 6 bases from V and 5 bases from J, with 13 bases between. Looked up from germline, CDR1 is DFQATT and CDR2 is SNEGSKA (reference sequence). The CDR3 has 12 residues. CDR3 sequence reads: CSAPGERETQYF. CDR3 sequence (DNA): TGCAGTGCCCCAGGGGAACGGGAGACCCAGTACTTC.

This clonotype came up many times. The V call is TRBV24-1, the J call TRBJ1-2; the D is unclear. Germline V CDR1 and CDR2: KGHDR, SFDVKD. The CDR3 consists of 11 residues. V dropped 9 bases and J dropped 7 bases, with 11 bases sitting between them. CDR3 in amino acids: CATGDGVGYTF. The CDR3 DNA is TGTGCCACCGGAGACGGTGTTGGCTACACCTTC.

The chain employs TRBV12-3 or TRBV12-4 and TRBJ2-1, with D unclear. V was trimmed by 0 bases and J by 3 bases, leaving 0 bases between them. The CDR3 spans 12 residues. As DNA, the CDR3 is TGTGCCAGCAGTTTAGCCTACAATGAGCAGTTCTTC. Protein: CASSLAYNEQFF.

This clonotype was counted a few times. V and J are TRBV4-2 and TRBJ2-7; no firm D call. The CDR3 runs to 14 residues. The V end was cut by 3 bases, the J end by 2 bases, with 11 bases between. Germline CDR1 LGHNA, CDR2 YNFKEQ. CDR3 region: CASSQTPDPYEQYF. The CDR3 DNA is TGTGCCAGCAGCCAGACTCCGGACCCCTACGAGCAGTACTTC.

At least ten counts were recorded for this clonotype. The V and J genes are TRBV20-1 and TRBJ2-1; TRBD2 matches 8 bases. Trimming took 5 bases from V and 9 from J; bases not matched to a gene: 15. The CDR3 totals 15 residues. Per germline, CDR1 DFQATT and CDR2 SNEGSKA (reference sequence). The CDR3 spells CSAPSSGLPWGEQFF. As DNA, the CDR3 is TGCAGTGCTCCTTCTAGCGGGCTACCCTGGGGTGAGCAGTTCTTC.

This clonotype was seen a few times. The gene calls are TRBV6-1 and TRBJ2-2; D perhaps matches TRBD1 (6 bases). The CDR3 is made up of 14 amino acids. In germline, CDR1 is MNHNS, CDR2 SASEGT. The germline V and J ends were trimmed by 4 bases and 3 bases, with 9 bases remaining between them. In DNA, the CDR3 is TGTGCCAGCAGTGGCCAGGGGTACACCGGGGAGCTGTTTTTT. This sequence encodes CASSGQGYTGELFF.

Concerning this clonotype itself: Mismatch with germline at one junction end may stem from a read error. V and J are TRBV18 and TRBJ2-3; 14 positions match TRBD2. The germline CDR1 and CDR2 sequences are KGHSH and LQKENI. This CDR3 is 18 amino acids long. The CDR3 region is CVSSLGTSGGLSTDTQYF. CDR3 nucleotide sequence: TGTGTCAGCTCACTGGGGACTAGCGGGGGCCTCAGCACAGATACGCAGTATTTT.

There are a few counts of this clonotype. The V call is TRBV5-1, the J call TRBJ2-3; D is ambiguous. CDR3 size: 15 residues. From germline, CDR1 is SGHRS and CDR2 YFSETQ. V gave up 5 bases and J gave up 0 bases, with 13 bases separating them. The CDR3, as DNA: TGCGCCAGCAGTCCGCTAGTCGCTAGCACAGATACGCAGTATTTT. Translated, it gives CASSPLVASTDTQYF.

In this sample, this clonotype turned up a few times. CDR3 loop: CASTMLSGANVLTF. The CDR3 nucleotides are TGTGCCAGCACCATGCTCTCTGGGGCCAACGTCCTGACTTTC. The rearrangement uses TRBV7-2 and TRBJ2-6, with D unresolved. The CDR3 contains 14 residues. Trimming took off 7 bases at V and 0 bases at J, with 7 bases between the two ends. The germline gives CDR1 SGHTA, CDR2 FQGNSA.

The chain combines TRBV28 with TRBJ1-4; TRBD1 is a possible D gene (5 bases). Trimming took off 7 bases at V and 5 bases at J, with 17 bases between the two ends. The CDR3 totals 15 residues. Germline CDR1 and CDR2: MDHEN and SYDVKM. CDR3: CASKPPGTANEKLFF. The DNA for the CDR3 is TGTGCCAGCAAGCCCCCGGGGACGGCGAATGAAAAACTGTTTTTT. Full variable domain (outside the CDR3, taken from reference TRBV28 and TRBJ1-4): DVKVTQSSRYLVKRTGEKVFLECVQDMDHENMFWYRQDPGLGLRLIYFSYDVKMKEKGDIPEGYSVSREKKERFSLILESASTNQTSMYLCASKPPGTANEKLFFGSGTQLSVL.